This T cell receptor (beta chain) was identified during a study of cytomegalovirus exposure and HLA in healthy donors. The PCR contained 60 Vbeta and 13 Jbeta primers. TCRdb's copy holds only in-frame clones and misses some; the assay was immunoSEQ multiplex PCR. The table records about 90,000 clones, approximately 70% of them present only once. The source is a man between 25 and 39 years old in good health and CMV-seronegative. Sequences were obtained from PBMCs.

The CDR3 sequence is CASSLPPGSLENYGYTF. DNA for the CDR3: TGTGCCAGCAGCCTACCCCCTGGGAGCCTGGAAAACTATGGCTACACCTTC. The V and J genes are TRBV7-9 and TRBJ1-2; no clear D gene. The V gene lost 5 bases and the J gene lost 2 bases, with 21 bases spanning the gap. Germline V lookup: CDR1 SEHNR, CDR2 FQNEAQ (reference sequence). The CDR3 is made up of 17 amino acids.